A selection of T cell receptor beta chains follows, all from one sample in a study of T cells in Graves' hyperthyroidism and ophthalmopathy. MiXCR was run by TCRdb on the multiplex PCR reads, yielding one entry per CDR3 protein. Among fewer than 650,000 distinct CDR3 sequences listed, approximately 14% were seen once. Sequenced: blood. The receptors originated from a woman between 40 and 55 years old with Graves' ophthalmopathy. Each CDR3 is given with its conserved first and last residue. D genes are given only for firm matches. Clone size is stated in some rows and not others, as once, few, many or a class when expanded.

size: .; D: .; V: TRBV30; J: TRBJ1-2; CDR3: CAWSVQLYGYTF; DNA: TGTGCCTGGAGTGTACAGCTCTATGGCTACACCTTC
size: many; D: .; V: TRBV25-1; J: TRBJ2-5; CDR3: CASSEGSWETQYF; DNA: TGTGCCAGCAGTGAAGGGAGCTGGGAGACCCAGTACTTC
size: .; D: TRBD2; V: TRBV7-2; J: TRBJ2-5; CDR3: CASSLPEAGGGQETQYF; DNA: TGTGCCAGCAGCTTACCGGAGGCGGGAGGAGGACAAGAGACCCAGTACTTC
size: many; D: TRBD1; V: TRBV29-1; J: TRBJ2-2; CDR3: CSVESDDRGLTGELFF; DNA: TGCAGCGTTGAAAGTGATGACAGGGGGCTCACCGGGGAGCTGTTTTTT
size: few; D: .; V: TRBV4-3; J: TRBJ2-2; CDR3: CASSQDPAFSNTGELFF; DNA: TGCGCCAGCAGCCAAGATCCCGCGTTCTCCAACACCGGGGAGCTGTTTTTT
size: .; D: .; V: TRBV28; J: TRBJ2-3; CDR3: CASGLGYSGTDTQYF; DNA: TGTGCCAGCGGTTTAGGTTATTCGGGCACAGATACGCAGTATTTT
size: many; D: TRBD2; V: TRBV12-3/TRBV12-4; J: TRBJ2-5; CDR3: CASSKGTSGTRGETQYF; DNA: TGTGCCAGCAGTAAAGGGACTAGCGGGACCCGGGGGGAGACCCAGTACTTC
size: many; D: .; V: TRBV19; J: TRBJ1-1; CDR3: CASSPFSLNTEAFF; DNA: TGTGCCAGTAGTCCCTTTTCTTTGAACACTGAAGCTTTCTTT
size: once; D: .; V: TRBV4-1; J: TRBJ2-4; CDR3: CASSQDYSREPRFENIQYF; DNA: TGCGCCAGCAGCCAAGATTACAGCCGGGAACCCAGGTTCGAAAACATTCAGTACTTC
size: many; D: .; V: TRBV20-1; J: TRBJ1-2; CDR3: CSAREGLDGYTF; DNA: TGCAGTGCTAGAGAAGGGCTGGATGGCTACACCTTC
size: many; D: TRBD1; V: TRBV12-5; J: TRBJ2-7; CDR3: CASGWDRSYEQYF; DNA: TGTGCTAGTGGTTGGGACAGGTCCTACGAGCAGTACTTC
size: many; D: .; V: TRBV7-2; J: TRBJ1-2; CDR3: CASVTREDYGYTF; DNA: TGTGCCAGCGTCACGAGAGAGGACTATGGCTACACCTTC
size: .; D: .; V: TRBV10-3; J: TRBJ1-3; CDR3: CATAPGNTIYF; DNA: TGTGCCACCGCCCCGGGAAACACCATATATTTT
size: .; D: .; V: TRBV5-1; J: TRBJ1-1; CDR3: CASSPPGHPNTEAFF; DNA: TGCGCCAGCAGCCCGCCAGGACACCCGAACACTGAAGCTTTCTTT
size: many; D: TRBD1; V: TRBV28; J: TRBJ2-7; CDR3: CASSLRPDRAYEQYF; DNA: TGTGCCAGCAGTTTGAGGCCTGACAGGGCCTACGAGCAGTACTTC
size: many; D: TRBD1; V: TRBV6-5; J: TRBJ1-1; CDR3: CASSYPTGGNTEAFF; DNA: TGTGCCAGCAGTTACCCGACAGGGGGGAACACTGAAGCTTTCTTT
size: many; D: .; V: TRBV3-1; J: TRBJ1-2; CDR3: CASSQEGGTHNYGYTF; DNA: TGTGCCAGCAGCCAAGAGGGTGGAACACATAACTATGGCTACACCTTC
size: many; D: .; V: TRBV7-9; J: TRBJ1-1; CDR3: CASSPRLF; DNA: TGTGCCAGCAGCCCGCGTCTCTTT
size: many; D: .; V: TRBV24-1; J: TRBJ2-7; CDR3: CATSVDGYEQYF; DNA: TGTGCCACCAGTGTAGACGGCTACGAGCAGTACTTC
size: once; D: .; V: TRBV12-5; J: TRBJ1-1; CDR3: CASGRKNPANTEAFF; DNA: TGTGCTAGTGGACGAAAAAACCCTGCAAACACTGAAGCTTTCTTT
size: few; D: TRBD2; V: TRBV11-1; J: TRBJ2-7; CDR3: CASSLNGRASSDYEQYF; DNA: TGTGCCAGCAGCTTAAACGGGAGGGCCAGTTCAGACTACGAGCAGTACTTC
size: many; D: .; V: TRBV4-1; J: TRBJ2-5; CDR3: CASSQSKRGDQETQYF; DNA: TGCGCCAGCAGCCAGTCAAAGCGAGGGGACCAAGAGACCCAGTACTTC
size: .; D: .; V: TRBV3-1; J: TRBJ1-5; CDR3: CASSQAQGRPQHF; DNA: TGTGCCAGCAGCCAAGCCCAGGGGCGGCCCCAGCATTTT
size: many; D: .; V: TRBV28; J: TRBJ2-7; CDR3: CASSLTKEQYF; DNA: TGTGCCAGCAGTTTAACTAAGGAGCAGTACTTC
size: many; D: TRBD2; V: TRBV10-3; J: TRBJ2-7; CDR3: CAISTLAGGLYEQYF; DNA: TGTGCCATCTCTACCTTAGCGGGGGGGTTGTACGAGCAGTACTTC
size: few; D: .; V: TRBV6-1; J: TRBJ2-2; CDR3: CASSGEPGARELFF; DNA: TGTGCCAGCAGTGGGGAACCCGGGGCAAGGGAGCTGTTTTTT
size: many; D: TRBD1; V: TRBV27; J: TRBJ1-2; CDR3: CASSRTGSSYGYTF; DNA: TGTGCCAGCAGTCGGACAGGGTCCTCATATGGCTACACCTTC
size: .; D: TRBD2; V: TRBV19; J: TRBJ2-7; CDR3: CASSRTSGQNSYEQYF; DNA: TGTGCCAGTAGTAGAACTAGCGGTCAGAACTCCTACGAGCAGTACTTC
size: few; D: TRBD2; V: TRBV29-1; J: TRBJ2-7; CDR3: CSVELQSGKLYEQYF; DNA: TGCAGCGTTGAACTCCAAAGCGGGAAACTTTACGAGCAGTACTTC
size: .; D: TRBD2; V: TRBV6-1; J: TRBJ2-7; CDR3: CASSAGGSRVNEQYF; DNA: TGTGCCAGCAGTGCGGGGGGGAGCAGGGTGAACGAGCAGTACTTC
size: many; D: TRBD1; V: TRBV28; J: TRBJ1-1; CDR3: CASSLLGDRGKAFF; DNA: TGTGCCAGCAGTCTGCTGGGGGACAGGGGGAAAGCTTTCTTT
size: many; D: .; V: TRBV19; J: TRBJ1-1; CDR3: CASTREASSLAFF; DNA: TGTGCCAGTACCCGGGAGGCCAGCTCTCTAGCTTTCTTT
size: many; D: TRBD1; V: TRBV29-1; J: TRBJ1-1; CDR3: CSVGVAGGAMNTEAFF; DNA: TGCAGCGTTGGAGTGGCAGGGGGCGCGATGAACACTGAAGCTTTCTTT
size: .; D: .; V: TRBV6-5; J: TRBJ1-1; CDR3: CASSYSQGLGTEAFF; DNA: TGTGCCAGCAGTTACAGTCAGGGGCTAGGCACTGAAGCTTTCTTT
size: .; D: .; V: TRBV5-1; J: TRBJ2-5; CDR3: CASNPQEGDAGTQYF; DNA: TGCGCCAGTAACCCACAGGAGGGGGATGCCGGAACCCAGTACTTC
size: .; D: TRBD1; V: TRBV7-2; J: TRBJ2-5; CDR3: CASSLAGTGVGQETQYF; DNA: TGTGCCAGCAGCTTAGCGGGAACAGGGGTTGGACAAGAGACCCAGTACTTC
size: many; D: .; V: TRBV5-5; J: TRBJ1-2; CDR3: CASSLDSYYGYTF; DNA: TGTGCCAGCAGCTTAGACAGTTACTATGGCTACACCTTC
size: .; D: .; V: TRBV6-5; J: TRBJ1-5; CDR3: CASTSTKGPGQPQHF; DNA: TGTGCCAGCACTTCCACGAAGGGACCGGGACAGCCCCAGCATTTT
size: few; D: TRBD1; V: TRBV30; J: TRBJ2-7; CDR3: CAWSGDRGSSYEQYF; DNA: TGTGCCTGGAGTGGGGACAGGGGGAGCTCCTACGAGCAGTACTTC
size: many; D: TRBD1; V: TRBV29-1; J: TRBJ1-2; CDR3: CSVDRDSDYGYTF; DNA: TGCAGCGTTGACCGGGACAGTGACTATGGCTACACCTTC
size: many; D: .; V: TRBV12-3/TRBV12-4; J: TRBJ1-1; CDR3: CASSFPGTEAFF; DNA: TGTGCCAGTAGTTTCCCCGGGACCGAAGCTTTCTTT
size: many; D: .; V: TRBV28; J: TRBJ2-7; CDR3: CASSSPGMRYYEQYF; DNA: TGTGCCAGCAGCTCGCCCGGGATGCGCTACTACGAGCAGTACTTC
size: many; D: TRBD2; V: TRBV11-2; J: TRBJ2-2; CDR3: CASSLLPSGRTGELFF; DNA: TGTGCCAGCAGCTTGTTGCCTAGCGGGAGAACCGGGGAGCTGTTTTTT
size: few; D: .; V: TRBV7-2; J: TRBJ1-1; CDR3: CASSSAGNTEAFF; DNA: TGTGCCAGCAGCTCAGCAGGGAACACTGAAGCTTTCTTT
size: many; D: TRBD2; V: TRBV7-2; J: TRBJ2-7; CDR3: CASSLSFGGYYEQYF; DNA: TGTGCCAGCAGCTTAAGCTTCGGGGGGTACTACGAGCAGTACTTC
size: many; D: TRBD1; V: TRBV11-2; J: TRBJ1-2; CDR3: CASSLYMGGGSNYGYTF; DNA: TGTGCCAGCAGCCTATACATGGGAGGGGGCTCTAACTATGGCTACACCTTC
size: many; D: .; V: TRBV15; J: TRBJ1-1; CDR3: CATSRELGPNTEAFF; DNA: TGTGCCACCAGCAGAGAGTTGGGGCCGAACACTGAAGCTTTCTTT
size: many; D: .; V: TRBV7-9; J: TRBJ1-3; CDR3: CASRSSIGNTIYF; DNA: TGTGCCAGCAGGTCCTCGATTGGAAACACCATATATTTT
size: many; D: .; V: TRBV20-1; J: TRBJ2-2; CDR3: CSASRLAENTGELFF; DNA: TGCAGTGCTAGCCGCTTAGCGGAGAACACCGGGGAGCTGTTTTTT
size: many; D: .; V: TRBV2; J: TRBJ1-5; CDR3: CASRPRVVGPQHF; DNA: TGTGCCAGCAGACCCAGGGTGGTTGGGCCCCAGCATTTT
size: many; D: TRBD2; V: TRBV7-6; J: TRBJ2-7; CDR3: CASSSGTSGTPSEQYF; DNA: TGTGCCAGCAGCTCTGGGACTAGCGGGACCCCCTCCGAGCAGTACTTC
size: many; D: .; V: TRBV20-1; J: TRBJ1-3; CDR3: CSAPDAGSSGNTIYF; DNA: TGCAGTGCCCCGGACGCTGGGAGCTCTGGAAACACCATATATTTT